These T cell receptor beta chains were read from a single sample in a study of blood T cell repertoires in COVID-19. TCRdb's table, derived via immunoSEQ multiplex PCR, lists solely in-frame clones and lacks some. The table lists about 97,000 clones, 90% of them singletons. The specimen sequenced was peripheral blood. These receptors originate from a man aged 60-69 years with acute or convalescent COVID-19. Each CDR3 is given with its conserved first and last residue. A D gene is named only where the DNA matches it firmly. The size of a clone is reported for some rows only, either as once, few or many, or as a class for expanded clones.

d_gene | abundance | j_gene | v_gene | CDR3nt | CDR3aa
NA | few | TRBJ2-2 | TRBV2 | TGTGCCAGCAGAGATACCCAGGGTGGGGTCCTGTTTTTT | CASRDTQGGVLFF
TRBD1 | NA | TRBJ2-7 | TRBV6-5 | TGTGCCAGCAGTCTTTCTCGACAGGGCTACGAGCAGTACTTC | CASSLSRQGYEQYF
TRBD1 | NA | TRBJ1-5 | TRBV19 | TGTGCCAGTAGTTTTGGACAGGGGGCTCAGCCCCAGCATTTT | CASSFGQGAQPQHF
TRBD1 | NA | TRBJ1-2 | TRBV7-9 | TGTGCCAGCAGCTTAGGGACAGGGGTTAACTATGGCTACACCTTC | CASSLGTGVNYGYTF
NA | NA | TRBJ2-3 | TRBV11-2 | TGTGCCAGCAGGCATCCAGGGGCCGGCACAGATACGCAGTATTTT | CASRHPGAGTDTQYF
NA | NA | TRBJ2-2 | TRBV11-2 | TGTGCCAGCAACCGGGGGACTGCGGGGACCGGGGAGCTGTTTTTT | CASNRGTAGTGELFF
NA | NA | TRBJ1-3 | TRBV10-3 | TGTGCCATCAGTGTGGGCGGGAACACCATATATTTT | CAISVGGNTIYF
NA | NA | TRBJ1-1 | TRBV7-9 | TGTGCCAGCAGCCCATCAGGCAGTGAAGCTTTCTTT | CASSPSGSEAFF
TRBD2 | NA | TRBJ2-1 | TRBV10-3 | TGTGCCATCAGTCGGACTAGCGACAATGAGCAGTTCTTC | CAISRTSDNEQFF
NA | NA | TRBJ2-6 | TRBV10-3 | TGTGCCATCAGTGACATGGGGAGGTCCTCTGGGGCCAACGTCCTGACTTTC | CAISDMGRSSGANVLTF
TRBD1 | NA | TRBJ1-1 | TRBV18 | TGTGCCAGCTCACCAATGGGGACAGGGGGGGACACTGAAGCTTTCTTT | CASSPMGTGGDTEAFF
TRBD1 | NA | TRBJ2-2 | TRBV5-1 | TGCGCCAGCAGCTTGGCCTGGGGACAGACGAACACCGGGGAGCTGTTTTTT | CASSLAWGQTNTGELFF
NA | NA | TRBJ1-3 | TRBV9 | TGTGCCAGCAGCTTCAACTCTGGAAACACCATATATTTT | CASSFNSGNTIYF
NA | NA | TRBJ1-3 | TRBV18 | TGTGCCAGCTCACCATCGGACAGCAACACCATATATTTT | CASSPSDSNTIYF
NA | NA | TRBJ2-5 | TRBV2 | TGTGCCAGCAGTGAAAACTGGGAGACCCAGTACTTC | CASSENWETQYF
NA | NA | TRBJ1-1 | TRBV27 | TGTGCCAGCAGTTTATGGGGTCCCGGCGGGGATGAAGCTTTCTTT | CASSLWGPGGDEAFF
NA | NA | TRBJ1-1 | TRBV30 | TGTGCCTGGAGTGTAGTAGGGCAGGGTCGCACTGAAGCTTTCTTT | CAWSVVGQGRTEAFF
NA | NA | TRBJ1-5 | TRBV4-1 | TGCGCCAGCAGCCAAGTGAGGGATAGCAATCAGCCCCAGCATTTT | CASSQVRDSNQPQHF
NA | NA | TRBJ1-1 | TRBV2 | TGTGCCAGCAAGCAGGGGGAAGCTTTCTTT | CASKQGEAFF
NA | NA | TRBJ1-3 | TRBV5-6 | TGTGCCAGCAGCTTGGCCAAAGACTTTCCCATATATTTT | CASSLAKDFPIYF
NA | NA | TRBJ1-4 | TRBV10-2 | TGCGCCAGCAGTGAGTCGACATTCTGGGGGCGCGATGAAAAACTGTTTTTT | CASSESTFWGRDEKLFF
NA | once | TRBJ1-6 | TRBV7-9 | TGTGCCAGCAGCTATACAGGATATAATTCACCCCTCCACTTT | CASSYTGYNSPLHF
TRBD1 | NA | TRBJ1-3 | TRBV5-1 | TGCGCCAGCAGCTCGGGGGACAGTCTGAATGCAAACACCATATATTTT | CASSSGDSLNANTIYF
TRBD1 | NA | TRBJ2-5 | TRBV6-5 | TGTGCCAGCAGTTACTCCGACAGGGGGGTCACGAAGACCCAGTACTTC | CASSYSDRGVTKTQYF
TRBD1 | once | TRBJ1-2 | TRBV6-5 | TGTGCCAGCAGTTACTACCAGGGACAGGGCTACACCTTC | CASSYYQGQGYTF
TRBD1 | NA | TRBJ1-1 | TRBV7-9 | TGTGCCAGCAGCGTACGACAGGGCACGAACACTGAAGCTTTCTTT | CASSVRQGTNTEAFF
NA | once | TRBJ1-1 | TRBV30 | TGTGCCTGGAGTGTGTGGGGCGCCAACACTGAAGCTTTCTTT | CAWSVWGANTEAFF
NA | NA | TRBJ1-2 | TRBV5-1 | TGCGCCAGCAGCTTGGCACAGGACGGTGGCTACACCTTC | CASSLAQDGGYTF
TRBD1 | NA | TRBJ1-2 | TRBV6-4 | TGTGCCAGCAGTGGGACAGGGACCTATGGCTACACCTTC | CASSGTGTYGYTF
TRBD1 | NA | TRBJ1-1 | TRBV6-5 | TGTGCCAGCACTTATGCCGGGACAGGGAACGCTGAAGCTTTCTTT | CASTYAGTGNAEAFF
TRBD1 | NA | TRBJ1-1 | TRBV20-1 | TGCAGTGCAGCAGGGGGCACTGAAGCTTTCTTT | CSAAGGTEAFF
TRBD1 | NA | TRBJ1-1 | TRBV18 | TGTGCCAGCTCATACCGGGACAGGGCCACTGAAGCTTTCTTT | CASSYRDRATEAFF
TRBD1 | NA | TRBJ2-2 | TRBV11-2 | TGTGCCAGCAGCTTAAATATTGGGACAGGGGTAACCGGGGAGCTGTTTTTT | CASSLNIGTGVTGELFF
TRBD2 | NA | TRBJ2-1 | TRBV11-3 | TGTGCCAGCAGCTTAGGTACTTTCCCTAGCGGGGGGGCTCACAATGAGCAGTTCTTC | CASSLGTFPSGGAHNEQFF
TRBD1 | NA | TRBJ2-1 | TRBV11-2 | TGTGCCAGCAGCTTGGCGGGACAGGGTTATGAGCAGTTCTTC | CASSLAGQGYEQFF
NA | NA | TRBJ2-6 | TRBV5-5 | TGTGCCAGCAGCTTGGCCGGACAGGGGGCCAACGTCCTGACTTTC | CASSLAGQGANVLTF
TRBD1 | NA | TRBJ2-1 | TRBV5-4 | TGTGCCAGCAGCTTGGTAGGACAGGGGGCGCTTAGTCAGTTCTTC | CASSLVGQGALSQFF
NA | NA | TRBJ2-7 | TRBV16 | TGTGCCAGCAGCCAATCCTGGGACAACTACGAGCAGTACTTC | CASSQSWDNYEQYF
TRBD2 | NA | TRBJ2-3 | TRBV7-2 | TGTGCCAGCAGCTTAAGCGGGGGCACAGATACGCAGTATTTT | CASSLSGGTDTQYF
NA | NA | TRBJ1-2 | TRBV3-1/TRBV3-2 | TGTGCCAGCAGCCAAGAGTTTCAGGGAAGAGAGGGCTACACCTTC | CASSQEFQGREGYTF
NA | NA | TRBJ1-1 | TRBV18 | TGTGCCAGCCTGGGGGGGATGAACACTGAAGCTTTCTTT | CASLGGMNTEAFF
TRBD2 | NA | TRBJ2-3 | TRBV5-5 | TGTGCCAGCAGCCTTCTAGCGGCGACAGATACGCAGTATTTT | CASSLLAATDTQYF
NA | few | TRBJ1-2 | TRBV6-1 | TGTGCCAGCAGTGAACCCGGGGACTATGGCTACACCTTC | CASSEPGDYGYTF
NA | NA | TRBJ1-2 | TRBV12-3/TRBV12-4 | TGTGCCAGCAGTTTAGACAGGAATGGCTACACCTTC | CASSLDRNGYTF
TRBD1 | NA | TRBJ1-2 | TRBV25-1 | TGTGCCAGCACCGACAGGGATGGCTACACCTTC | CASTDRDGYTF
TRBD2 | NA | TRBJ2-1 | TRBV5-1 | TGCGCCAGCAGCTTCCAAGCGGGGTCCTACAATGAGCAGTTCTTC | CASSFQAGSYNEQFF
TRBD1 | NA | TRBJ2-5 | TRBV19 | TGTGCCACCACAGGGGAAGAGACCCAGTACTTC | CATTGEETQYF
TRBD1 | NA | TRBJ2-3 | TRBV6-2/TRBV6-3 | TGTGCCAGCAGTTACTCCCGGGACAGGGGTTTATATACGCAGTATTTT | CASSYSRDRGLYTQYF
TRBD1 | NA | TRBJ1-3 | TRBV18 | TGTGCCAGCTCACCACTAGGACAGGGGGCTGGAAACACCATATATTTT | CASSPLGQGAGNTIYF
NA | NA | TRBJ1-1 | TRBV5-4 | TGTGCCAGCAGTACAACTGCGGACGGAGGAAGTGAAGCTTTCTTT | CASSTTADGGSEAFF
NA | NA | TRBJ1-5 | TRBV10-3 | TGTGCCATCGGCAGTAGCAATCAGCCCCAGCATTTT | CAIGSSNQPQHF
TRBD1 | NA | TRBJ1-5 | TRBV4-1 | TGCGCCAGCAGCGCCCGGGACAGCGTAGGAAATCAGCCCCAGCATTTT | CASSARDSVGNQPQHF
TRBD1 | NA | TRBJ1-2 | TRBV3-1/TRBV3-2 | TGTGCCAGCAGCCTTACCACAGGGGGCTCTGGCTACACCTTC | CASSLTTGGSGYTF